The 16 T cell receptor beta chains in this list originate from one sample, sequenced in a study of T cell responses to AZD1222 COVID-19 vaccine. Measured with immunoSEQ multiplex PCR; TCRdb has only the in-frame clones, and not every one. The data hold fewer than 150,000 clones, with roughly nine tenths observed a single time. This specimen consisted of peripheral blood, obtained 28 days after the second AZD1222 dose. These TCRs come from an adult who received the AZD1222 COVID-19 vaccine.

This clone was found once. J is TRBJ2-6 and V is TRBV25-1; weak D call: TRBD2 (6 bases). CDR1 and CDR2 (germline): MGHDK, SYGVNS. This CDR3 comprises 16 residues. With 3 bases removed from V and 2 bases from J, the gap between germline ends came to 11 bases. This CDR3 is CASSEKGLAGANVLTF. Here the CDR3 DNA reads TGTGCCAGCAGTGAGAAGGGACTCGCTGGGGCCAACGTCCTGACTTTC.

The rearrangement uses TRBV6-5 and TRBJ1-2; the D is unclear. Germline V gene sequence: CDR1 MNHEY, CDR2 SVGAGI. V lost 0 bases to trimming and J lost 1 base, with 6 bases between them. The CDR3 spans 14 residues. In DNA, the CDR3 is TGTGCCAGCAGTTACTCCAGTATTAACTATGGCTACACCTTC. The encoded protein is CASSYSSINYGYTF.

The chain links TRBV6-5 to TRBJ2-7; 14 nucleotides align to TRBD2. V shed 6 bases and J 5 bases; nucleotides not matched to a gene: 0. Germline-derived CDR1 and CDR2 are MNHEY and SVGAGI. This CDR3 is built from 13 residues. The DNA of the CDR3 is TGTGCCAGCAGGACTAGCGGGAGGGACGAGCAGTACTTC. Amino acids: CASRTSGRDEQYF.

CDR3 DNA sequence: TGTGCCACCAGTCCCGAAGGAGTCATGAGAGCCTACGAGCAGTACTTC. It yields the protein CATSPEGVMRAYEQYF. The chain uses TRBV15 and TRBJ2-7; no definite D call. The CDR3 covers 16 residues. From germline, CDR1 is LNHNV and CDR2 YYDKDF (reference sequence). V dropped 6 bases and J dropped 2 bases, with 20 bases sitting between them.

V is TRBV19 and J is TRBJ1-2; 7 nucleotides line up with TRBD1. The CDR3 extends over 17 amino acids. J was trimmed by 7 bases and V by 6 bases; bases with no gene match: 20. Germline CDR1 reads LNHDA; CDR2 reads SQIVND (reference sequence). CDR3 sequence: CASSQDRGTAWRGGYTF. The CDR3 coding sequence is TGTGCCAGTAGCCAGGACAGAGGGACAGCTTGGCGCGGTGGCTACACCTTC.

This clone appeared a few times. This sequence joins TRBV27 and TRBJ2-7; 7 bases align to TRBD2. Unmatched junction bases numbered 3, after V lost 4 bases and J lost 0 bases. The length of the CDR3 is 14 residues. Germline V CDR1 and CDR2: MNHEY, SMNVEV (reference sequence). In DNA form, the CDR3 reads TGTGCCAGCAGTTGGCGGGAGAACTCCTACGAGCAGTACTTC. Protein product: CASSWRENSYEQYF.

V usage is TRBV6-5 and J usage is TRBJ1-6; no clear D gene. V dropped 0 bases and J dropped 9 bases, with 12 bases sitting between them. Germline CDR1 and CDR2: MNHEY and SVGAGI. This CDR3 is built from 15 residues. In nucleotides, the CDR3 is TGTGCCAGCAGTTACTCTGGTGGACTGGGTTCACCCCTCCACTTT. As protein: CASSYSGGLGSPLHF.

In its sample, this clone ranks as medium-sized. The V gene is TRBV14, the J gene TRBJ2-1; weak D call: TRBD1 (5 bases). Looked up from germline, CDR1 is SGHDN and CDR2 is FVKESK. Trimming pared 0 bases from V and 6 bases from J, leaving 9 bases between. CDR3 length: 14 amino acids. The CDR3 loop reads CASSQDQTVNEQFF. The CDR3 DNA follows: TGTGCCAGCAGCCAAGATCAGACAGTCAATGAGCAGTTCTTC.

This clone was seen once. The chain has TRBV6-6 and TRBJ1-2; D not certain. Trimming removed 5 bases from V and 2 bases from J, with 9 bases in between. From germline, CDR1 is MNHNY and CDR2 SVGAGI (reference sequence). CDR3 length equals 13 residues. The CDR3 bases are TGTGCCAGCAGTCAGGACGGGAACTATGGCTACACCTTC. Protein product: CASSQDGNYGYTF.

V usage is TRBV5-1 and J usage is TRBJ1-1, with D tentatively TRBD1 (5 bases). The V end lost 4 bases, the J end lost 6 bases, and 19 bases lay between the germline ends. The CDR3 is 15 residues long. Germline V gives CDR1 SGHRS, CDR2 YFSETQ. The chain's CDR3 is CASSPGGEPGSEAFF. Here the CDR3 DNA reads TGCGCCAGCAGCCCCGGGGGAGAGCCCGGGTCTGAAGCTTTCTTT.

This chain joins TRBV4-3 and TRBJ1-4, with D hard to call. Germline CDR1 and CDR2: LGHNA and YSLEER. The CDR3 consists of 12 residues. The V and J ends lost 0 bases and 8 bases respectively, with 4 bases between them. Here the CDR3 reads CASSQDQEKLFF. The CDR3 DNA is TGCGCCAGCAGCCAAGATCAGGAAAAACTGTTTTTT.

The CDR3 DNA reads as TGTGCCAGCAGCCCGGACGGATATGGCTACACCTTC. It translates to CASSPDGYGYTF. The V and J genes are TRBV7-3 and TRBJ1-2; D uncertain. The V and J ends lost 5 bases and 5 bases respectively, with 9 bases between them. The CDR3 is 12 amino acids. Germline loops: CDR1 SGHTA, CDR2 FQGTGA.

The chain has TRBV11-2 and TRBJ2-7; D call uncertain. The V end was cut by 2 bases, the J end by 2 bases, with 10 bases between. The CDR3 loop spans 14 amino acids. Per germline, CDR1 SGHAT and CDR2 FQNNGV. The CDR3 DNA reads as TGTGCCAGCAGCTTAAGTCAGCTAGCCTACGAGCAGTACTTC. Protein sequence: CASSLSQLAYEQYF. The full variable domain, in which reference TRBV11-2 and TRBJ2-7 provide the parts outside the CDR3, is EAGVAQSPRYKIIEKRQSVAFWCNPISGHATLYWYQQILGQGPKLLIQFQNNGVVDDSQLPKDRFSAERLKGVDSTLKIQPAKLEDSAVYLCASSLSQLAYEQYFGPGTRLTVT.

The chain has TRBV2 and TRBJ1-5; tentative D call: TRBD1 (5 bases). CDR1 is SNHLY, CDR2 FYNNEI, per germline. V lost 6 bases and J lost 3, with 12 bases in between. The CDR3 consists of 14 residues. CDR3 amino acids: CASSLDSFNQPQHF. The CDR3 DNA reads as TGTGCCAGCAGCCTCGACAGCTTCAATCAGCCCCAGCATTTT.

This sequence joins TRBV7-8 and TRBJ2-7; 11 nucleotides align to TRBD1. After removal of 2 bases from V and 6 bases from J, the junction contained 6 bases not matched to a gene. Germline V lookup: CDR1 SGHVS, CDR2 FQNEAQ. The CDR3 extends over 15 amino acids. The CDR3 reads CASSLWGQGGLEQYF. CDR3 sequence (DNA): TGTGCCAGCAGCTTATGGGGACAGGGGGGACTCGAGCAGTACTTC. Full variable domain (missing parts from reference TRBV7-8 and TRBJ2-7): GAGVSQSPRYKVAKRGQDVALRCDPISGHVSLFWYQQALGQGPEFLTYFQNEAQLDKSGLPSDRFFAERPEGSVSTLKIQRTQQEDSAVYLCASSLWGQGGLEQYFGPGTRLTVT.

There are a few counts of this clone. The chain couples TRBV14 to TRBJ1-6; 7 bases are a match to TRBD1. This CDR3 has 17 residues. From germline, CDR1 is SGHDN and CDR2 FVKESK. With 4 bases clipped from V and 7 bases from J, the junction kept 13 bases outside the gene matches. The CDR3 here is CASSPFLPGQLNSPLHF. CDR3 coding DNA: TGTGCCAGCAGCCCTTTTCTTCCGGGACAGCTAAATTCACCCCTCCACTTT.